This record concerns one TCR beta chain sequence. Germline CDR1 is GTSNPN and CDR2 is SVGIG (reference sequence). Trimming took 0 bases from V and 10 from J, leaving 9 bases between them. This CDR3 spans 11 amino acids. The sample comes from a study of blood T cell repertoires in COVID-19. Sequencing was performed with immunoSEQ multiplex PCR; in TCRdb, only in-frame clones are kept and a portion is missing. This table has about 260,000 clones, roughly nine tenths appearing once. The chain employs TRBV30 and TRBJ1-1; maybe TRBD1 (6 bases). The material sequenced was peripheral blood. This sequence originates from a man aged 55-75 years who had recovered from COVID-19. The CDR3: CAWSVPRGAFF. The CDR3 region has the DNA TGTGCCTGGAGTGTACCCAGGGGAGCTTTCTTT.